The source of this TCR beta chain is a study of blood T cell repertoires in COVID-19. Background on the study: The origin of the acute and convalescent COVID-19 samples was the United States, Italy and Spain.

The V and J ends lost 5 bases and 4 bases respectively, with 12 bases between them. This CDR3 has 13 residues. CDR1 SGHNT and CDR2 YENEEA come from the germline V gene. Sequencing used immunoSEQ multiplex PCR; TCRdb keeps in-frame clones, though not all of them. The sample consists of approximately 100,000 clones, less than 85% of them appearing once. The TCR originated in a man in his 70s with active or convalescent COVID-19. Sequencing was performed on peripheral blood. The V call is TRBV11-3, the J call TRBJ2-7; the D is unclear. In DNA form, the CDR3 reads TGTGCCAGCAGCACTAACCACGAGTACGAGCAGTACTTC. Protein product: CASSTNHEYEQYF.